The 12 T cell receptor beta chains reported below all come from one sample, sequenced in a study of blood T cell repertoires in COVID-19. Assay: immunoSEQ multiplex PCR; the TCRdb copy retains only in-frame clones and omits some. The sample has some 530,000 clones; approximately 83% are singletons. The material sequenced was peripheral blood. These TCRs come from a human donor in a cohort sampled during active COVID-19.

The chain has TRBV7-3 and TRBJ2-3; 14 bases are shared with TRBD2. Losses at the gene ends were 5 bases for V and 1 base for J; bases not matched to a gene: 2. The CDR3 has 16 amino acids. CDR1 and CDR2 from the germline V gene are SGHTA and FQGTGA. CDR3 sequence (DNA): TGTGCCAGCAGCACGGGACTAGCGGGAGGCACAGATACGCAGTATTTT. Its translation: CASSTGLAGGTDTQYF.

The chain couples TRBV5-4 to TRBJ2-6; D is ambiguous. Germline-derived CDR1 and CDR2 are SGHNT and YYREEE (reference sequence). V was clipped by 1 base and J by 1 base, with 3 bases between them. This CDR3 is 14 amino acids long. This CDR3 is CASSLRSGANVLTF. Here the CDR3 DNA reads TGTGCCAGCAGCTTGCGGTCTGGGGCCAACGTCCTGACTTTC.

V and J are TRBV2 and TRBJ2-7, with 8 bases identical to TRBD2. Germline V gene lookup returns CDR1 SNHLY and CDR2 FYNNEI. The J segment lost 5 bases and the V segment lost 7 bases, leaving 7 bases of the junction unmatched. There are 13 residues in the CDR3. CDR3 sequence reads: CASKGREVDEQYF. The CDR3 bases are TGTGCCAGCAAGGGGCGGGAGGTGGACGAGCAGTACTTC.

V gene TRBV6-1 combines with J gene TRBJ1-4; D unclear. CDR3 length: 15 residues. The V end lost 3 bases, the J end lost 5 bases, and 13 bases lay between the germline ends. Germline V CDR1 and CDR2: MNHNS, SASEGT. CDR3 sequence: CASSDGVIRNEKLFF. In DNA form, the CDR3 reads TGTGCCAGCAGTGACGGGGTCATAAGGAATGAAAAACTGTTTTTT.

The chain uses TRBV5-6 and TRBJ1-4; 9 nucleotides agree with TRBD1. This CDR3 comprises 18 residues. Germline V CDR1 and CDR2: SGHDT, YYEEEE. V lost 4 bases and J lost 8; bases outside the gene matches: 18. CDR3 in amino acids: CASSPRPQSTGGDEKLFF. CDR3 in DNA: TGTGCCAGCAGCCCACGACCCCAATCGACAGGGGGGGACGAAAAACTGTTTTTT.

The chain carries TRBV4-3 and TRBJ1-1, with D perhaps matching TRBD1 (5 bases). Looked up from germline, CDR1 is LGHNA and CDR2 is YSLEER. CDR3 length: 13 amino acids. V was trimmed by 0 bases and J by 7 bases, leaving 9 bases between them. This CDR3 reads CASSQDRGDEAFF. In DNA, the CDR3 is TGCGCCAGCAGCCAAGATCGGGGGGATGAAGCTTTCTTT.

The V and J genes are TRBV6-1 and TRBJ1-5, with D tentatively TRBD1 (5 bases). Germline V gene data show CDR1 as MNHNS and CDR2 as SASEGT. This CDR3 comprises 16 residues. V gave up 3 bases and J gave up 7 bases, with 19 bases separating them. CDR3 bases: TGTGCCAGCAGTGATAGGGGAGGTCAGGGCAGCCAGCCCCAGCATTTT. This sequence encodes CASSDRGGQGSQPQHF.

The chain employs TRBV21-1 and TRBJ2-7; the table's D call TRBD1 went unverified against the DNA. TRBV21-1 is a pseudogene locus. This CDR3 region has 16 residues. CDR3 in DNA: TGTGCCAGCAGCAAAAGGAAAAGAAGGGGTCACTACGAGCAGTACTTC. It encodes CASSKRKRRGHYEQYF.

The chain combines TRBV7-2 with TRBJ2-2, with TRBD2 matching 8 bases. Germline V gives CDR1 SGHTA, CDR2 FQGNSA. This CDR3 comprises 15 residues. V was clipped by 5 bases and J by 2 bases; unmatched bases: 4. The CDR3 DNA reads TGTGCCAGCAGCGAAGGACTAGCAAACACCGGGGAGCTGTTTTTT. It encodes CASSEGLANTGELFF.

The rearrangement joins TRBV7-9 to TRBJ1-2; no clear D. Germline lookup yields CDR1 SEHNR and CDR2 FQNEAQ (reference sequence). Deletions cut 3 bases from V and 4 bases from J, with 6 bases between. The CDR3 spans 12 residues. CDR3 loop: CASSFSGYGYTF. Here the CDR3 DNA reads TGTGCCAGCAGCTTTTCGGGCTATGGCTACACCTTC.

The chain is built from TRBV27 and TRBJ2-1, with a tentative D call TRBD2 (5 bases). CDR1 is MNHEY and CDR2 is SMNVEV in the germline V gene (reference sequence). CDR3 length equals 15 residues. The ends were cut back, 2 bases at V and 8 bases at J, with 16 bases in the middle. As DNA, the CDR3 is TGTGCCAGCAGTTTAATATCGGTCGGGGAAGATGAGCAGTTCTTC. This codes for CASSLISVGEDEQFF.

The chain uses TRBV5-1 and TRBJ2-1; possible D gene TRBD2, 6 bases. The CDR3 has 16 amino acids. Trimming took 0 bases from V and 5 from J, leaving 15 bases between them. Germline V gene sequence: CDR1 SGHRS, CDR2 YFSETQ. The CDR3 nucleotides are TGCGCCAGCAGCTTGGACGGGCCTAGCGAGAACAATGAGCAGTTCTTC. Translating it yields CASSLDGPSENNEQFF.